This is a list of T cell receptor beta chains from one sample in a study of response to subunit inactivated influenza vaccine. TCRdb independently ran MiXCR on the RT-PCR reads; one entry per CDR3 protein. The sample records about 610,000 distinct CDR3 sequences, approximately 14% being singletons. The sequencing here drew on PBMCs from blood, taken about 11 days after vaccination. These TCRs come from a man in his forties or fifties who received an inactivated influenza vaccine. The CDR3 runs from the conserved cysteine through the conserved F or W. A D gene is named only where the DNA matches it firmly. Rows may omit the clone size; those that give it use once, few, many or a size class.

j_call clone_size d_call v_call cdr3_nt cdr3_aa
TRBJ1-2 many - TRBV20-1 TGCGGAGTCCCCGTAACAGACACTAACTATGGCTACACCTTC CGVPVTDTNYGYTF
TRBJ2-2 - TRBD1 TRBV9 TGTGCCAGCAGCTTTCGGACAGGGGGAACCACCGGGGAGCTGTTTTTT CASSFRTGGTTGELFF
TRBJ2-3 - - TRBV21-1 TGTGCCAGCAGCAAAGCAATTGGCAGGGGTCATACGCAGTATTTT CASSKAIGRGHTQYF
TRBJ1-2 - - TRBV6-5 TGTGCCAGCAGTTACAATAGACAGGCTAACTATGGCTACACCTTC CASSYNRQANYGYTF
TRBJ2-1 - - TRBV20-1 TGCAGTGCCCGCGGTGGGACTCGACGAAGCAATGAGCAGTTCTTC CSARGGTRRSNEQFF
TRBJ2-7 - TRBD2 TRBV20-1 TGCAGTGCTAGAGATTTGGGGACTAGCGGGACCGAGCAGTACTTC CSARDLGTSGTEQYF
TRBJ1-6 - - TRBV4-3 TGCGCCAGCAGCCAAGATTATACGGGGAATTCACCCCTCCACTTT CASSQDYTGNSPLHF
TRBJ2-7 - - TRBV4-2 TGTGCCAGCAGCCAAGCCCAGAGCTCCTACGAGCAGTACTTC CASSQAQSSYEQYF
TRBJ1-1 - - TRBV20-1 TGCAGTGGCGGGGCTGACCACACTGAAGCTTTCTTT CSGGADHTEAFF
TRBJ1-4 few - TRBV10-3 TGTGCCACCAAGGAGGGCGCGGTTGAAAAACTGTTTTTT CATKEGAVEKLFF
TRBJ2-1 many TRBD2 TRBV29-1 TGCAGCTCTGGACTAGCGGGGGGGAGAGGTGAGCAGTTCTTC CSSGLAGGRGEQFF
TRBJ2-3 few - TRBV24-1 TGTGCCACCAGTGATTTTCGCCAGGATGTCTCAGATACGCAGTATTTT CATSDFRQDVSDTQYF
TRBJ2-7 - TRBD2 TRBV5-6 TGTGCCAGCAGCTTGGCGGGGGGGAGCCCCTACGAGCAGTACTTC CASSLAGGSPYEQYF
TRBJ2-5 few TRBD2 TRBV3-1 TGTGCCAGCAGCCAAGGCGGGAGAACCAGGGAGACCCAGTACTTC CASSQGGRTRETQYF
TRBJ2-5 - - TRBV3-1 TGTGCCAGCAGCGCGACGGAGGGGGCAGCCCAGTACTTC CASSATEGAAQYF
TRBJ2-7 few TRBD1 TRBV10-3 TGTGCCATCAGTGGGACAGGCCCAATTTACGAGCAGTACTTC CAISGTGPIYEQYF
TRBJ2-2 few - TRBV12-3/TRBV12-4 TGTGCCAGCAGTATAACAGAAAACACCGGGGAGCTGTTTTTT CASSITENTGELFF
TRBJ2-7 few TRBD2 TRBV7-8 TGTGCCAGCAGCAACACCGGGACTAGCGAAAACGAGCAGTACTTC CASSNTGTSENEQYF
TRBJ1-2 many - TRBV29-1 TGCAGCGTTGCGGCCAGGGACTATGGCTACACCTTC CSVAARDYGYTF
TRBJ1-1 - - TRBV4-3 TGCGCCAGCAGTCCCTCATGGGGTTCGAACACTGAAGCTTTCTTT CASSPSWGSNTEAFF
TRBJ2-5 many - TRBV5-1 TGCGCCAGCAGCTTGGCCTTTGAAGGAGAGACCCAGTACTTC CASSLAFEGETQYF
TRBJ2-1 few - TRBV28 TGTGCCAGTGGGGACTTGGGATTCCAGTTCTTC CASGDLGFQFF
TRBJ1-5 - - TRBV6-5 TGTGCCAGCAGCCCTACCCTGGGGCCCAATCAGCCCCAGCATTTT CASSPTLGPNQPQHF
TRBJ2-5 many - TRBV29-1 TGCAGCGTTGAAGACTCGGGGCCCCTGGGAGAGACCCAGTACTTC CSVEDSGPLGETQYF
TRBJ2-4 few TRBD1 TRBV5-4 TGTGCCAGCAGCACAGGGACAGGCGGTGCCAAAAACATTCAGTACTTC CASSTGTGGAKNIQYF
TRBJ2-2 - - TRBV6-2/TRBV6-3 TGTGCCAGCAGTTCCCTGACAGGATATTTTAGCAACACCGGGGAGCTGTTTTTT CASSSLTGYFSNTGELFF
TRBJ2-1 few TRBD2 TRBV3-1 TGTGCCAGCAGCCAAGATAGTATCGCGGGGGGGCGAAATGAGCAGTTCTTC CASSQDSIAGGRNEQFF
TRBJ2-7 few - TRBV10-2 TGCGCCAGCAGTGAGCGGGGCTTAAGATCCTACGAGCAGTACTTC CASSERGLRSYEQYF
TRBJ2-2 - TRBD1 TRBV7-2 TGTGCCAGCAGACGACAGGGCGTCACCGGGGAGCTGTTTTTT CASRRQGVTGELFF
TRBJ2-5 few - TRBV6-5 TGTGCCAGCAGTTCCCGACAAGAGACCCAGTACTTC CASSSRQETQYF
TRBJ1-3 many TRBD1 TRBV12-3/TRBV12-4 TGTGCCAGCAGATTAAGGGGGCACGGAAACACCATATATTTT CASRLRGHGNTIYF
TRBJ1-5 - - TRBV13 TGTGCCAGCAGCTCCGGGACACTAAATCAGCCCCAGCATTTT CASSSGTLNQPQHF
TRBJ1-3 few - TRBV20-1 TGCAGTGCTACGACAGCAACAGGAAACACCATATATTTT CSATTATGNTIYF
TRBJ2-7 - TRBD1 TRBV7-2 TGTGCCAGCAGCTTAGTCGGCCAGGGGGCGCGAGAGCAGTACTTC CASSLVGQGAREQYF
TRBJ2-7 few - TRBV12-3/TRBV12-4 TGTGCCAGCAGTTTTAGCCGTCTCTACGAGCAGTACTTC CASSFSRLYEQYF
TRBJ2-5 few - TRBV4-3 TGCGCCAGCAGCCAAGACATGGAGGAGACCCAGTACTTC CASSQDMEETQYF
TRBJ2-3 few TRBD2 TRBV9 TGTGCCAGCAGCGCCGCCGCGGGGGTTAGCACAGATACGCAGTATTTT CASSAAAGVSTDTQYF
TRBJ2-1 - TRBD2 TRBV19 TGTGCCAGTGTCCCCCTCTTTGCGGGAGAAAATACGGGTGAGCAGTTCTTC CASVPLFAGENTGEQFF
TRBJ2-3 few - TRBV10-3 TGTGCCATCAGTGAGTCAAGGGTCAGAGAGGTTACAGATACGCAGTATTTT CAISESRVREVTDTQYF
TRBJ2-5 - - TRBV9 TGTGCCAGCAAGGGCCAGGGCGAGACCCAGTACTTC CASKGQGETQYF
TRBJ1-1 - - TRBV6-5 TGTGCCAGCAGTTACTCGTTTCGCTCAGCTACTGAAGCTTTCTTT CASSYSFRSATEAFF
TRBJ2-7 - - TRBV28 TGTGCCAGCAGAGGGCCAGTCTCCTACGAGCAGTACTTC CASRGPVSYEQYF
TRBJ2-7 - - TRBV10-3 TGTGCCATCTCTTCGGTGGAGTACGAGCAGTACTTC CAISSVEYEQYF
TRBJ2-6 - - TRBV7-3 TGTGCCAGCAGCAAAACAGGACCCTCTGGGGCCAACGTCCTGACTTTC CASSKTGPSGANVLTF
TRBJ2-3 - - TRBV20-1 TGCAGTGCTAGTCCCGGGGGGCGACGGGATACGCAGTATTTT CSASPGGRRDTQYF
TRBJ2-5 many TRBD2 TRBV12-3/TRBV12-4 TGTGCCAGCAGTTGGGGGGGTGGAGAGACCCAGTACTTC CASSWGGGETQYF
TRBJ2-7 - - TRBV10-2 TGCGCCACCAGACAGTGGTTAAGCGAGCAGTACTTC CATRQWLSEQYF
TRBJ1-3 few - TRBV24-1 TGTGCCACCAGTCCGGGTGGAAACACCATATATTTT CATSPGGNTIYF
TRBJ1-6 few - TRBV20-1 TGCAGTTCTATGAGGACAGTGAGCAATTCACCCCTCCACTTT CSSMRTVSNSPLHF
TRBJ2-5 - - TRBV6-5 TGTGCCTCGGGGGGACAGACAGAGACCCAGTACTTC CASGGQTETQYF
TRBJ1-2 - - TRBV12-3/TRBV12-4 TGTGCCAGCAGTTTTGGGGGCAGAGCTGGCTACACCTTC CASSFGGRAGYTF
TRBJ2-2 - TRBD2 TRBV27 TGTGCCAGCAGACCTAGCGGGGGCGGGGAGCTGTTTTTT CASRPSGGGELFF